This T cell receptor beta chain was profiled in a study of blood T cell repertoires in COVID-19. Overall study: Acute and convalescent COVID-19 samples came from the United States, Italy and Spain. T cells, B-cell-depleted T cells, or PBMCs provided the cDNA or gDNA that served as material.

The CDR3 consists of 14 residues. The ends were cut back, 2 bases at V and 7 bases at J, with 14 bases in the middle. CDR1 and CDR2 (germline): MNHNY, SVGAGI (reference sequence). In the original processing: Amplification with reference gene primers provided the estimates of nucleated cell counts. Method: immunoSEQ multiplex PCR; TCRdb's copy keeps in-frame clones and lacks some. That table supplies the V and J calls and clone size; D and trimming were determined from the DNA. The repertoire consists of nearly 80,000 clones, with roughly nine tenths occurring once and the leading ten covering nearly 5%.

Sequenced: peripheral blood. This chain connects TRBV6-6 to TRBJ2-5; D may be TRBD1 (6 bases). This TCR was sampled from a woman aged 80 or older with active or convalescent COVID-19. As DNA, the CDR3 is TGTGCCAGCAGTTACGGCCTAGAAGGGGGGACCCAGTACTTC. Protein: CASSYGLEGGTQYF.